One sample yielded the 6 T cell receptor beta chains listed below, sequenced in a study of T cells in Graves' hyperthyroidism and ophthalmopathy. What was amplified from RNA transcripts were TCR beta CDR3 regions. The study used the HTBI primer set for a first-round RT-PCR of the TCR CDR3. TCRdb redid the calling of the multiplex PCR reads with MiXCR, one entry per CDR3 protein. The sample has hundreds of thousands of distinct CDR3 sequences; approximately 16% are singletons. Sequencing was carried out using blood. Every receptor here comes from a woman aged 40 to 55 with Graves' ophthalmopathy.

The sample holds many counts of this clonotype. The chain combines TRBV2 with TRBJ2-4; D gene ambiguous. The CDR3 spans 16 residues. Germline V lookup: CDR1 SNHLY, CDR2 FYNNEI. V lost 8 bases to trimming and J lost 0 bases, with 17 bases between them. DNA of the CDR3: TGTGCCAGCGGTACTGATGGGGAACTAGCCAAAAACATTCAGTACTTC. It is translated as CASGTDGELAKNIQYF.

This chain links TRBV6-5 with TRBJ1-1; D perhaps matches TRBD1 (6 bases). V dropped 0 bases and J dropped 4 bases, with 12 bases sitting between them. CDR3 length: 15 residues. CDR1 is MNHEY, CDR2 SVGAGI, per germline. The CDR3 sequence: CASSYSKGGATEAFF. CDR3 nucleotides: TGTGCCAGCAGTTACTCGAAGGGGGGAGCCACTGAAGCTTTCTTT.

The table lists this clonotype with many counts. V and J are TRBV5-1 and TRBJ1-1; no clear D gene. Germline V gives CDR1 SGHRS, CDR2 YFSETQ. Trimming removed 1 base from V and 1 base from J, with 17 bases in between. The CDR3 consists of 17 residues. As DNA, the CDR3 is TGCGCCAGCAGCTTGAATGTGGGGAAGGCAGCGAACACTGAAGCTTTCTTT. This sequence encodes CASSLNVGKAANTEAFF.

Turning to this clonotype: This may be a read error: a much more frequent sequence differs by one nucleotide. The V gene is TRBV7-9, the J gene TRBJ1-2; possibly TRBD1 for D (5 bases). The V gene lost 0 bases and the J gene lost 8 bases, with 7 bases spanning the gap. Per germline, CDR1 SEHNR and CDR2 FQNEAQ (reference sequence). The CDR3 spans 12 residues. The CDR3 DNA follows: TGTGCCAGCAGCTTAGCCGACAGAGGCTACACCTTC. Translated, it gives CASSLADRGYTF.

This clonotype was seen more than once but under ten times. The rearrangement links TRBV12-3 or TRBV12-4 to TRBJ1-5; 7 bases match TRBD1. This CDR3 has 15 residues. Losses at the gene ends were 6 bases for V and 2 bases for J; bases not matched to a gene: 7. As DNA, the CDR3 is TGTGCCAGCAGCCCCTCCGGGACAGGCAATCAGCCCCAGCATTTT. This translates into CASSPSGTGNQPQHF.

This clonotype was seen ten or more times. V usage is TRBV11-2 and J usage is TRBJ2-3, with TRBD2 matching 9 bases. This CDR3 is built from 17 residues. J was trimmed by 2 bases and V by 2 bases; bases with no gene match: 8. Per germline, CDR1 SGHAT and CDR2 FQNNGV. The CDR3 reads CASSLLSSGVSTDTQYF. DNA of the CDR3: TGTGCCAGCAGCTTACTCTCTAGCGGGGTTTCCACAGATACGCAGTATTTT. Based on the CDR3 plus reference TRBV11-2 and TRBJ2-3, the full variable domain is EAGVAQSPRYKIIEKRQSVAFWCNPISGHATLYWYQQILGQGPKLLIQFQNNGVVDDSQLPKDRFSAERLKGVDSTLKIQPAKLEDSAVYLCASSLLSSGVSTDTQYFGPGTRLTVL.